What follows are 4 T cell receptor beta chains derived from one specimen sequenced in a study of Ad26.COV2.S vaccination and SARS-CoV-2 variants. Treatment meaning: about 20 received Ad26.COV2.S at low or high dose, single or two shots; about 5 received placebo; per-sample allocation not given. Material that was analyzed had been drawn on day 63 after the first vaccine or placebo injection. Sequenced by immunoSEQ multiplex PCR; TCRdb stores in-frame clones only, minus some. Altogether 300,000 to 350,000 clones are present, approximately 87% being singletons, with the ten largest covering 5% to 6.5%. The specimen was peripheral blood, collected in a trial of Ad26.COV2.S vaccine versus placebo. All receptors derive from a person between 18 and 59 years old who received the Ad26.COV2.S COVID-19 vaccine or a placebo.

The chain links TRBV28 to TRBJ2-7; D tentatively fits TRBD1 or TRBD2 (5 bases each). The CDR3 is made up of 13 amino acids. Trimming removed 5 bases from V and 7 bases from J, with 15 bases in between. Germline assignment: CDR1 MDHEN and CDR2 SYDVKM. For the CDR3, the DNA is TGTGCCAGCAGTCTGGGCTTTGGGGGAGAGCAGTACTTC. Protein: CASSLGFGGEQYF.

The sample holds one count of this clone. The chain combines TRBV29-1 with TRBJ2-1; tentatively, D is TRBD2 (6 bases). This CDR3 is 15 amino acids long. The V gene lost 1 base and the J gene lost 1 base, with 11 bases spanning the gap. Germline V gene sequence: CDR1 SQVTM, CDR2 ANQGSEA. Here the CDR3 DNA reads TGCAGCGTTGAAGGGGGGGATAGTTCCTACAATGAGCAGTTCTTC. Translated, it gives CSVEGGDSSYNEQFF.

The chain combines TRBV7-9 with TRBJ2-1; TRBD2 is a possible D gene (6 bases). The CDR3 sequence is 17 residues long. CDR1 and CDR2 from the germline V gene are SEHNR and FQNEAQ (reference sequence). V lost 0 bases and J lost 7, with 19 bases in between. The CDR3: CASSLAYVKRAGNEQFF. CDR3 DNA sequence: TGTGCCAGCAGCTTAGCGTACGTCAAGCGGGCGGGGAATGAGCAGTTCTTC.

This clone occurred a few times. The CDR3 here is CASSPSPTGLSYEQYF. CDR3 nucleotide sequence: TGTGCCAGCAGCCCTAGTCCCACAGGGCTATCCTACGAGCAGTACTTC. The rearrangement links TRBV5-5 to TRBJ2-7; possible D gene TRBD1, 6 bases. Germline V CDR1 and CDR2: SGHKS, YYEKEE (reference sequence). The germline V and J ends were trimmed by 4 bases and 1 base, with 18 bases remaining between them. The CDR3 covers 16 residues.